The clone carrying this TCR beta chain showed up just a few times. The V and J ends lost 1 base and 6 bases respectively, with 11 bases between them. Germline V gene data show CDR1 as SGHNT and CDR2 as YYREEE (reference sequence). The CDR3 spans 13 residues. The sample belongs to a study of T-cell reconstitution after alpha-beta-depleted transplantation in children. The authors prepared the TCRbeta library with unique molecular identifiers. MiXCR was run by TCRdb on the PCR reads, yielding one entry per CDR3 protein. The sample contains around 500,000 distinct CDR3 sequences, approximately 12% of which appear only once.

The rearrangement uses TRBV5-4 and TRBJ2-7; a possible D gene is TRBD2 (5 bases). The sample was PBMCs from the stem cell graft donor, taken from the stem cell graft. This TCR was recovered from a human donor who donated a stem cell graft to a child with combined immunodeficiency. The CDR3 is CASSLMGSSEQYF. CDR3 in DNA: TGTGCCAGCAGCTTGATGGGGAGTAGCGAGCAGTACTTC.